Presented here are 3 T cell receptor beta chains from one specimen sequenced in a study of blood T cell repertoires in COVID-19. TCRdb keeps only in-frame clones here, not all; method: immunoSEQ multiplex PCR. The sample gives around 220,000 clones, approximately 79% of which show up once; 4% is in the top ten. Sequencing used peripheral blood. The receptors were gathered from a woman aged 40 to 50 with active or convalescent COVID-19.

This rearrangement joins TRBV5-1 to TRBJ2-3; maybe TRBD1 (5 bases). The CDR3 consists of 13 residues. Germline V gene lookup returns CDR1 SGHRS and CDR2 YFSETQ. V was cut by 2 bases and J by 5 bases, with 9 bases left in between. CDR3 in DNA: TGCGCCAGCAGCTTTTCAGGGCGAGATACGCAGTATTTT. It encodes CASSFSGRDTQYF.

The chain couples TRBV2 to TRBJ2-3, with 10 bases that match TRBD2. Unmatched junction bases numbered 8, after V lost 8 bases and J lost 6 bases. Germline V lookup: CDR1 SNHLY, CDR2 FYNNEI. CDR3 length equals 14 residues. CDR3 loop: CASQTSGPGDTQYF. In DNA, the CDR3 is TGTGCCAGCCAGACTAGCGGGCCGGGGGATACGCAGTATTTT.

CDR3 in DNA: TGCGCCAGCAGCCCCGGGTCCTACGAGCAGTACTTC. Protein product: CASSPGSYEQYF. V and J are TRBV5-1 and TRBJ2-7; no firm D call. Germline V gives CDR1 SGHRS, CDR2 YFSETQ. Between the trimmed V and J ends, which lost 4 bases and 1 base, there was a span of 6 bases. The CDR3 extends over 12 amino acids.